The 2 T cell receptor beta chains below come from one sample, sequenced in a study of regulatory T cells in long-lasting Graves disease. Relying on iRepertoire HTBI primers and Arm-PCR of CDR3 regions, the team built TCR beta libraries. Each CDR3 protein is one row after TCRdb ran MiXCR on the multiplex PCR reads. The sample yields 300,000 to 500,000 distinct CDR3 sequences, less than 25% seen once. Time point described: persistent/refractory GD, antithyroid drugs over 5 years with positive TRAb. Isolated PBMC RNA provided the starting material for the TCR library. Source: peripheral blood mononuclear cells (PBMCs), taken when the disease was refractory, from a patient treated with antithyroid drugs. All receptors come from a female donor with Graves disease.

This clonotype was counted ten times or more. The gene calls are TRBV3-1 and TRBJ2-5, with D unclear. Germline V CDR1 and CDR2: LGHDT, YNNKEL (reference sequence). The CDR3 is made up of 13 amino acids. With 5 bases removed from V and 0 bases from J, the gap between germline ends came to 7 bases. The CDR3 here is CASSARDQETQYF. CDR3 bases: TGTGCCAGCAGCGCCCGGGACCAAGAGACCCAGTACTTC.

At least ten counts were recorded for this clonotype. This rearrangement joins TRBV7-8 to TRBJ2-1; 7 bases agree with TRBD2. The CDR3 covers 17 residues. V lost 0 bases and J lost 0; bases outside the gene matches: 5. Germline CDR1 is SGHVS and CDR2 is FQNEAQ. The CDR3 region has the DNA TGTGCCAGCAGCTTAGCGGTAGCGGGCAGCTCCTACAATGAGCAGTTCTTC. As protein: CASSLAVAGSSYNEQFF.